These T cell receptor beta chains were read from a single sample in a study of CXCR3-negative and CXCR3-positive naive CD8 T cells. TCRdb reprocessed the 5' RACE reads; each CDR3 protein has one entry and no DNA is given. This sample's table has 150,000 or so distinct CDR3 sequences. The specimen sequenced was naive CXCR3- CD8+ T cells from blood. These receptors came from a human donor in good health. Some clones in this sample may be carry-over from other donors' samples. The CDR3 runs from the conserved cysteine through the conserved F or W. Each record gives: V gene, J gene, clone size, CDR3 length, CDR3 protein. Not all rows give a size; the values are once, few, many and, for expanded clones, a class.

v_gene: TRBV2; j_gene: TRBJ2-3; abundance: -; len: 13; CDR3aa: CASRTTLTDTQYF
v_gene: TRBV7-9; j_gene: TRBJ1-3; abundance: -; len: 14; CDR3aa: CASSPRDRGNTIYF
v_gene: TRBV5-1; j_gene: TRBJ2-7; abundance: -; len: 14; CDR3aa: CASSSGTGTSEQYF
v_gene: TRBV4-1; j_gene: TRBJ2-1; abundance: -; len: 12; CDR3aa: CASSREWGEQFF
v_gene: TRBV19; j_gene: TRBJ1-2; abundance: -; len: 15; CDR3aa: CASSPTGTDNYGYTF
v_gene: TRBV20-1; j_gene: TRBJ2-2; abundance: -; len: 14; CDR3aa: CSAHGGADTGELFF
v_gene: TRBV11-2; j_gene: TRBJ2-3; abundance: -; len: 13; CDR3aa: CASSLSRADTQYF
v_gene: TRBV19; j_gene: TRBJ2-1; abundance: -; len: 18; CDR3aa: CASTAPTSGRARGNEQFF
v_gene: TRBV12-3/TRBV12-4; j_gene: TRBJ2-3; abundance: -; len: 15; CDR3aa: CASRAHTGTPDTQYF
v_gene: TRBV7-6; j_gene: TRBJ1-1; abundance: medium-sized; len: 14; CDR3aa: CASSSFPRGIEAFF
v_gene: TRBV6-5; j_gene: TRBJ2-7; abundance: -; len: 15; CDR3aa: CASSWDRGTSYEQYF
v_gene: TRBV27; j_gene: TRBJ2-1; abundance: -; len: 16; CDR3aa: CASSFGFGGPSHEQFF
v_gene: TRBV7-9; j_gene: TRBJ2-5; abundance: -; len: 14; CDR3aa: CASSSPLASETQYF
v_gene: TRBV6-2/TRBV6-3; j_gene: TRBJ2-7; abundance: -; len: 14; CDR3aa: CASSGPGEGYEQYF
v_gene: TRBV7-6; j_gene: TRBJ2-5; abundance: -; len: 14; CDR3aa: CASSSLAGAETQYF
v_gene: TRBV19; j_gene: TRBJ2-5; abundance: -; len: 15; CDR3aa: CASSMVSGAPETQYF
v_gene: TRBV7-9; j_gene: TRBJ2-5; abundance: -; len: 15; CDR3aa: CASSDKDRPPETQYF
v_gene: TRBV10-3; j_gene: TRBJ1-2; abundance: -; len: 14; CDR3aa: CAISEVQGAGGYTF
v_gene: TRBV4-1; j_gene: TRBJ1-3; abundance: -; len: 12; CDR3aa: CASSHSEGTIYF
v_gene: TRBV29-1; j_gene: TRBJ2-1; abundance: -; len: 17; CDR3aa: CSVHSGGGDPSYNEQFF
v_gene: TRBV29-1; j_gene: TRBJ1-1; abundance: -; len: 12; CDR3aa: CSVDSGQGLPFF
v_gene: TRBV11-3; j_gene: TRBJ2-7; abundance: -; len: 14; CDR3aa: CASSGGPSSYEQYF
v_gene: TRBV7-9; j_gene: TRBJ2-7; abundance: -; len: 17; CDR3aa: CASSSSFGQGNSYEQYF
v_gene: TRBV21-1; j_gene: TRBJ2-3; abundance: -; len: 14; CDR3aa: CASSKARGTDTQYF
v_gene: TRBV28; j_gene: TRBJ2-7; abundance: -; len: 13; CDR3aa: CASRTTAFHEQYF
v_gene: TRBV30; j_gene: TRBJ2-1; abundance: -; len: 12; CDR3aa: CAWSAPDNEQFF
v_gene: TRBV6-2/TRBV6-3; j_gene: TRBJ1-6; abundance: -; len: 16; CDR3aa: CASSFRTGRYSSPLHF